One sample yielded the 13 T cell receptor beta chains listed below, sequenced in a study of blood T cell repertoires in COVID-19. The method was immunoSEQ multiplex PCR; TCRdb's version includes in-frame clones alone and lacks a portion of them. The sample records fewer than 450,000 clones, 88% being singletons. Material for sequencing was PBMCs or T cells enriched from blood (not recorded which). These receptor sequences come from a woman in her forties with acute COVID-19.

The sample holds a few counts of this clone. V usage is TRBV5-1 and J usage is TRBJ2-7, with 7 bases matching TRBD2. CDR3 length: 12 amino acids. Trimming removed 2 bases from V and 6 bases from J; junction bases left unmatched: 2. In germline, CDR1 is SGHRS, CDR2 YFSETQ. This chain's CDR3 is CASSLGEGEQYF. In DNA form, the CDR3 reads TGCGCCAGCAGCTTAGGGGAGGGCGAGCAGTACTTC. Drawing the rest from reference TRBV5-1 and TRBJ2-7, the complete variable domain is KAGVTQTPRYLIKTRGQQVTLSCSPISGHRSVSWYQQTPGQGLQFLFEYFSETQRNKGNFPGRFSGRQFSNSRSEMNVSTLELGDSALYLCASSLGEGEQYFGPGTRLTVT.

CDR3: CASSLVGQKKNIQYF. Here the CDR3 DNA reads TGCGCCAGCAGCTTGGTGGGACAGAAAAAAAACATTCAGTACTTC. The chain employs TRBV5-1 and TRBJ2-4, with 7 positions matching TRBD1. The CDR3 extends over 15 amino acids. The ends lost 0 bases at V and 4 bases at J; junction bases unmatched: 4. Germline V gives CDR1 SGHRS, CDR2 YFSETQ.

The J gene is TRBJ1-1, the V gene TRBV2; the D is unclear. Germline CDR1 is SNHLY and CDR2 is FYNNEI. Trimming cost V 7 bases and J 8 bases, with 14 bases left between them. The CDR3 runs to 12 residues. In nucleotides, the CDR3 is TGTGCCAGCATGGGCGGGGTGTGGGAAGCTTTCTTT. Its translation is CASMGGVWEAFF.

V is TRBV7-9 and J is TRBJ2-1; D remains unclear. Germline CDR1 reads SEHNR; CDR2 reads FQNEAQ (reference sequence). The V gene lost 3 bases and the J gene lost 7 bases, with 16 bases spanning the gap. The CDR3 runs 15 residues. In DNA form, the CDR3 reads TGTGCCAGCAGCTTTGGCCTCGTAGCTTTAAATGAGCAGTTCTTC. It is translated as CASSFGLVALNEQFF.

The chain recombines TRBV4-1 with TRBJ2-7; D might be TRBD1 (5 bases). This CDR3 comprises 15 residues. Trimming removed 4 bases from V and 6 bases from J, with 19 bases in between. Germline assignment: CDR1 MGHRA and CDR2 YSYEKL. The CDR3 nucleotides read TGCGCCAGCAGCCGAACGGAAGGGGTAGGTGGCGAGCAGTACTTC. Residues: CASSRTEGVGGEQYF.

The V call is TRBV7-8, the J call TRBJ2-2, with 7 bases that match TRBD2. The CDR3 covers 16 residues. Trimming at V came to 0 bases and at J to 6 bases, leaving 7 bases not matched to a gene. Germline-derived CDR1 and CDR2 are SGHVS and FQNEAQ. As DNA, the CDR3 is TGTGCCAGCAGCTTAGCGCAGAGACTAGCCTCCGGGGAGCTGTTTTTT. This encodes CASSLAQRLASGELFF. Filled out from reference TRBV7-8 and TRBJ2-2, the complete variable domain reads GAGVSQSPRYKVAKRGQDVALRCDPISGHVSLFWYQQALGQGPEFLTYFQNEAQLDKSGLPSDRFFAERPEGSVSTLKIQRTQQEDSAVYLCASSLAQRLASGELFFGEGSRLTVL.

In this sample, this clone turned up once. The V and J genes are TRBV3-1 (or the pseudogene TRBV3-2) and TRBJ1-1; no firm D call. Trimming pared 1 base from V and 9 bases from J, leaving 12 bases between. CDR1 LGHDT and CDR2 YNNKEL come from the germline V gene (reference sequence). The CDR3 is 13 residues long. CDR3 loop: CASSQVATSKAFF. CDR3 nucleotide sequence: TGTGCCAGCAGCCAAGTGGCGACATCTAAAGCTTTCTTT.

The chain employs TRBV2 and TRBJ2-7, with 7 bases matching TRBD1. From germline, CDR1 is SNHLY and CDR2 FYNNEI. The CDR3 is 12 amino acids. The V segment lost 5 bases and the J segment 3 bases; nucleotides outside the gene matches: 1. The DNA for the CDR3 is TGTGCCAGCAGTCCAGGGGGCTACGAGCAGTACTTC. The encoded protein is CASSPGGYEQYF.

V is TRBV5-1 and J is TRBJ2-3; D is ambiguous. The V gene's germline CDR1 is SGHRS and CDR2 YFSETQ. This CDR3 region has 13 residues. Trimming left V 2 bases short and J 4 bases short, with 8 bases between. The CDR3 sequence: CASSLQLSDTQYF. The DNA of the CDR3 is TGCGCCAGCAGCTTACAGTTATCAGATACGCAGTATTTT. Full variable domain (missing parts from reference TRBV5-1 and TRBJ2-3): KAGVTQTPRYLIKTRGQQVTLSCSPISGHRSVSWYQQTPGQGLQFLFEYFSETQRNKGNFPGRFSGRQFSNSRSEMNVSTLELGDSALYLCASSLQLSDTQYFGPGTRLTVL.

The genes are TRBV14 and TRBJ1-1; D is perhaps TRBD1 (5 bases). The germline V and J ends were trimmed by 5 bases and 6 bases, with 19 bases remaining between them. Germline CDR1 SGHDN, CDR2 FVKESK. The CDR3 extends over 15 amino acids. The CDR3 protein is CASSIDSQGVAEAFF. DNA of the CDR3: TGTGCCAGCAGCATCGATAGTCAGGGTGTAGCTGAAGCTTTCTTT. Full variable domain (remainder filled in from reference TRBV14 and TRBJ1-1): EAGVTQFPSHSVIEKGQTVTLRCDPISGHDNLYWYRRVMGKEIKFLLHFVKESKQDESGMPNNRFLAERTGGTYSTLKVQPAELEDSGVYFCASSIDSQGVAEAFFGQGTRLTVV.

The genes are TRBV3-1 (or the pseudogene TRBV3-2) and TRBJ2-7, with 7 bases identical to TRBD1. CDR1 and CDR2 from the germline V gene are LGHDT and YNNKEL (reference sequence). The CDR3 is 12 amino acids. V was clipped by 5 bases and J by 4 bases; unmatched bases: 2. The CDR3 loop is CASSVDRYEQYF. CDR3 coding DNA: TGTGCCAGCAGCGTGGACAGGTACGAGCAGTACTTC.

This clone occurred once. The rearrangement uses TRBV15 and TRBJ2-7; weak D call: TRBD1 (5 bases). The germline CDR1 and CDR2 sequences are LNHNV and YYDKDF (reference sequence). Trimming shortened V by 0 bases and J by 5 bases, and 14 bases separated the two germline ends. The CDR3 is made up of 15 amino acids. The CDR3, as DNA: TGTGCCACCAGCAGAGAGGGCAGGGCTCTTGACGAGCAGTACTTC. It codes for CATSREGRALDEQYF.

The genes are TRBV3-1 (or the pseudogene TRBV3-2) and TRBJ2-7; possible D gene TRBD2, 6 bases. The CDR3 spans 13 residues. The V and J ends lost 1 base and 5 bases respectively, with 9 bases between them. Germline V gene sequence: CDR1 LGHDT, CDR2 YNNKEL (reference sequence). CDR3 in amino acids: CASSQGDFHEQYF. The CDR3 region has the DNA TGTGCCAGCAGCCAAGGGGACTTCCACGAGCAGTACTTC.